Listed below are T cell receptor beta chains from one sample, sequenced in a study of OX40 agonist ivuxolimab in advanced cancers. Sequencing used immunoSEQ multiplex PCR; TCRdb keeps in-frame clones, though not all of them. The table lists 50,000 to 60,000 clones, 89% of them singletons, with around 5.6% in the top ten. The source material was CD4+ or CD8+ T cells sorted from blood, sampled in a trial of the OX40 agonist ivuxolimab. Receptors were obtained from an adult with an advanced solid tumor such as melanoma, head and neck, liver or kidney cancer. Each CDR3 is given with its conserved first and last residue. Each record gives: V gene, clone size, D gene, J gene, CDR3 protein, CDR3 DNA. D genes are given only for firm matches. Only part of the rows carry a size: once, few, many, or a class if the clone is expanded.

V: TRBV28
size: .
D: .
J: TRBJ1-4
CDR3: CASSLVSGVEKLFF
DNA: TGTGCCAGCAGTTTAGTGTCAGGGGTTGAAAAACTGTTTTTT

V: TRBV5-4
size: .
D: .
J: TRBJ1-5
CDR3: CASSLGNQPQHF
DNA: TGTGCCAGCAGCTTAGGTAATCAGCCCCAGCATTTT

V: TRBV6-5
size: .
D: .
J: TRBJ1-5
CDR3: CASSPWEGNQPQHF
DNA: TGTGCCAGCAGCCCATGGGAAGGCAATCAGCCCCAGCATTTT

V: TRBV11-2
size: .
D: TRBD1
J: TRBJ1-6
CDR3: CASSLAITGAYNSPLHF
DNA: TGTGCCAGCAGCTTAGCCATCACAGGGGCCTATAATTCACCCCTCCACTTT

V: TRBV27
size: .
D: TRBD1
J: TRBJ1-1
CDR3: CASSMGQVNTEAFF
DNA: TGTGCCAGCAGTATGGGACAGGTTAACACTGAAGCTTTCTTT

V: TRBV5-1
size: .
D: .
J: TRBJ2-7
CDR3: CASSSGNLRDTITYEQYF
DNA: TGCGCCAGCAGCTCCGGGAACCTTCGGGACACCATCACCTACGAGCAGTACTTC

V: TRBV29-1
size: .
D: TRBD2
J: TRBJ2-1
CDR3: CSVEPSGRALYEQFF
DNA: TGCAGCGTTGAACCTAGCGGGAGGGCCTTGTATGAGCAGTTCTTC

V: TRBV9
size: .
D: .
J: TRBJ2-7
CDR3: CASSATPGAPYEQYF
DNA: TGTGCCAGCAGCGCCACCCCGGGGGCCCCCTACGAGCAGTACTTC

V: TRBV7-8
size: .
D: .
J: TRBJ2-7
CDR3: CASSLSTGDGYEQYF
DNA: TGTGCCAGCAGCTTAAGCACTGGAGATGGATACGAGCAGTACTTC

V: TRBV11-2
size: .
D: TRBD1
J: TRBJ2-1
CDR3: CASSDNLGTGTYNEQFF
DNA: TGTGCCAGCAGCGATAACCTGGGGACAGGGACCTACAATGAGCAGTTCTTC

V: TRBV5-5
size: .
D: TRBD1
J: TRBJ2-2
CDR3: CASSLPGQGAGELFF
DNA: TGTGCCAGCAGCTTACCGGGACAGGGGGCCGGGGAGCTGTTTTTT

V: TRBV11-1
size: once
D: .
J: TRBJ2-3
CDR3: CASSQTVGHIPQYF
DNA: TGTGCCAGCAGCCAGACAGTGGGCCACATTCCGCAGTATTTT

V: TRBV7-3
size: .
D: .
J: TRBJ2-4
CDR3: CASSYHSKDIQYF
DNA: TGTGCCAGCAGCTACCATTCAAAGGACATTCAGTACTTC

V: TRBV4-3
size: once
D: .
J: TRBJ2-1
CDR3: CASSWSGTGSYNEQFF
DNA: TGCGCCAGCAGCTGGTCCGGGACGGGGTCCTACAATGAGCAGTTCTTC

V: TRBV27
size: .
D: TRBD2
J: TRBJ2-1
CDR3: CASSSRTSGDDEQFF
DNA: TGTGCCAGCAGTTCGAGGACTAGCGGGGATGATGAGCAGTTCTTC

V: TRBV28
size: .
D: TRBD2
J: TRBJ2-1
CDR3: CASSFLAGAYNEQFF
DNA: TGTGCCAGCAGTTTTCTAGCGGGGGCTTACAATGAGCAGTTCTTC

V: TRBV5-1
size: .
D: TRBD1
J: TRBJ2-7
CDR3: CASSLAYRGSSEQYF
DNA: TGCGCCAGCAGCTTGGCCTACAGGGGATCCTCCGAGCAGTACTTC

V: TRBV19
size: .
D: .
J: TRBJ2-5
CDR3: CASSIDPETDQYF
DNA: TGTGCCAGTAGTATAGACCCCGAGACAGACCAGTACTTC

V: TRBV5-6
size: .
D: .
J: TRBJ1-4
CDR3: CASSLEVATNEKLFF
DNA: TGTGCCAGCAGCTTGGAGGTTGCAACTAATGAAAAACTGTTTTTT

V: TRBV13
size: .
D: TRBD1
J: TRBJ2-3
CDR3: CASRYRGSTDTQYF
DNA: TGTGCCAGCAGGTACAGGGGTAGCACAGATACGCAGTATTTT

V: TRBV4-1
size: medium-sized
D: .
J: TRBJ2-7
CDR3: CASSQVGQGFYEQYF
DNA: TGCGCCAGCAGCCAAGTTGGGCAGGGATTCTACGAGCAGTACTTC

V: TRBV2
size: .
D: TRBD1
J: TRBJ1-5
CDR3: CASRRPTGAHQPQHF
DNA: TGTGCCAGCAGGCGTCCCACAGGGGCCCATCAGCCCCAGCATTTT

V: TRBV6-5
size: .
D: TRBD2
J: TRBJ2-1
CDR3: CASSPLAGGYNEQFF
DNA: TGTGCCAGCAGTCCTCTAGCGGGGGGCTACAATGAGCAGTTCTTC

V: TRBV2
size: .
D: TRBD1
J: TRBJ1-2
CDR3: CASSPQGTQLYGYTF
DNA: TGTGCCAGCAGTCCACAGGGGACCCAACTTTATGGCTACACCTTC

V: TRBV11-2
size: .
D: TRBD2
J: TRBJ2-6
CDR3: CASSSGLAPDSGANVLTF
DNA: TGTGCCAGCAGCAGTGGACTAGCGCCTGACTCTGGGGCCAACGTCCTGACTTTC

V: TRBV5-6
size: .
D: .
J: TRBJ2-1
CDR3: CASSLPWRSYNEQFF
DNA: TGTGCCAGCAGCCTGCCTTGGCGGTCCTACAATGAGCAGTTCTTC

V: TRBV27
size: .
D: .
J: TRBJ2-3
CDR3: CAAGVQSTDTQYF
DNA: TGTGCCGCAGGAGTGCAGAGCACAGATACGCAGTATTTT

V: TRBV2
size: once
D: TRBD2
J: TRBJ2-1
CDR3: CASSEARASGASSYNEQFF
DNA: TGTGCCAGCAGTGAAGCGAGGGCTAGCGGGGCCTCCTCCTACAATGAGCAGTTCTTC

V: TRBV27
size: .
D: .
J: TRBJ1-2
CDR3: CASSLAGGGYTF
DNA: TGTGCCAGCAGTTTGGCCGGGGGTGGCTACACCTTC

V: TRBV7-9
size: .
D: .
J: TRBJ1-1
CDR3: CASSPGQNTEAFF
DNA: TGTGCCAGCAGCCCAGGACAGAACACTGAAGCTTTCTTT

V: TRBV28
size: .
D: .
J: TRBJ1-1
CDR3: CASRLVIGGGDANTEAFF
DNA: TGTGCCAGCAGGTTGGTGATAGGGGGTGGAGATGCGAACACTGAAGCTTTCTTT

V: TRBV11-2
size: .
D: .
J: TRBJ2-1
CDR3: CASRGPGSHYNEQFF
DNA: TGTGCCAGCCGCGGCCCGGGAAGTCACTACAATGAGCAGTTCTTC

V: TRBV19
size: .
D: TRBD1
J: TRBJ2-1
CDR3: CASSGTGWYDNEQFF
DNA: TGTGCCAGTAGTGGGACAGGGTGGTATGACAATGAGCAGTTCTTC

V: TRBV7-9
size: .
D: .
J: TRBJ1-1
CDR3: CASSLMNTEAFF
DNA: TGTGCCAGCAGCTTAATGAACACTGAAGCTTTCTTT

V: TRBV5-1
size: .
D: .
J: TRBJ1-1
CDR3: CASSLEPGPMNTEAFF
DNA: TGCGCCAGCAGCTTGGAACCGGGACCCATGAACACTGAAGCTTTCTTT

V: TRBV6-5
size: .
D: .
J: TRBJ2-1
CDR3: CASSSLRDLRPEQFF
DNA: TGTGCCAGCAGTTCTCTACGGGACCTCCGTCCTGAGCAGTTCTTC

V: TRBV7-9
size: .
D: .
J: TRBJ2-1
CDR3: CASSVMPTYNEQFF
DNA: TGTGCCAGCAGTGTTATGCCTACATACAATGAGCAGTTCTTC

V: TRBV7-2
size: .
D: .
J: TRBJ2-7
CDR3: CASSLVDYSSYEQYF
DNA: TGTGCCAGCAGCTTAGTGGACTACAGTTCCTACGAGCAGTACTTC

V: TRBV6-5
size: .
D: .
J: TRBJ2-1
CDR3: CASSYSARNEQFF
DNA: TGTGCCAGCAGTTACTCGGCGAGAAATGAGCAGTTCTTC

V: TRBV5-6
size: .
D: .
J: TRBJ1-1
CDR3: CASSHPIGVNTEAFF
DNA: TGTGCCAGCAGCCACCCAATCGGGGTGAACACTGAAGCTTTCTTT

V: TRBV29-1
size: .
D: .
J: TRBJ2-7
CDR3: CSVRDGGYEQYF
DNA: TGCAGCGTCAGGGATGGGGGGTACGAGCAGTACTTC

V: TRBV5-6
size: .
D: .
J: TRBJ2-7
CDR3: CASSQQVYEQYF
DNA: TGTGCCAGCAGCCAACAGGTCTACGAGCAGTACTTC